This T cell receptor beta chain was identified in a study of T cell changes during pregnancy in multiple sclerosis. Per the germline V gene, CDR1 is PRHDT and CDR2 is FYEKMQ (reference sequence). J was trimmed by 5 bases and V by 5 bases; bases with no gene match: 3. The CDR3 is 13 residues long. Sequencing used immunoSEQ multiplex PCR; TCRdb keeps in-frame clones, though not all of them. The table includes roughly 60,000 clones, about 96% detected once. The count of this clone is one. This chain joins TRBV13 and TRBJ2-7; the match to TRBD1 covers 10 bases. The sample in question was CD8+ T cells from peripheral blood mononuclear cells, obtained after pregnancy. The receptor was isolated from a female donor with multiple sclerosis, enrolled in a pregnancy study. In DNA, the CDR3 is TGTGCCAGCAGCCCGGACAGGGGGAACGAGCAGTACTTC. Encoded protein: CASSPDRGNEQYF.